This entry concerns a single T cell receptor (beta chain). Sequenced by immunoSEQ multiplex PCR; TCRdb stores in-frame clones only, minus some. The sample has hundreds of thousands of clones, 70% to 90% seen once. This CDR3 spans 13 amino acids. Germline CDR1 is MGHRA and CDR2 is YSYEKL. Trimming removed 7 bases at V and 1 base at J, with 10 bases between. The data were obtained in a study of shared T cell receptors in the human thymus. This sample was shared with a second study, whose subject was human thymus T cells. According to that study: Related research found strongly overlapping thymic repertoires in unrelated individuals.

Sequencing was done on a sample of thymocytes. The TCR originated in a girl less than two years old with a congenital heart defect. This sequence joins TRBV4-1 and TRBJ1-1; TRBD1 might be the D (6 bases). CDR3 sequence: CASISGANTEAFF. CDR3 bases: TGCGCCAGCATTTCAGGGGCGAACACTGAAGCTTTCTTT.